A single TCR beta chain is shown here with its context. There is no known antigen for this receptor. No much larger clonotype is one base removed from it; base qualities were not supplied. This entry belongs to a study of glioma-infiltrating T cells after dendritic cell vaccination (dated by TCRdb to about 2016). Regarding the study in general: Of the 15 or so glioblastoma patients in the cohort, all drawn from Phase I and II dendritic cell vaccination trials, 9 were newly diagnosed and 6 had recurrent disease. Three intradermal dendritic cell vaccine injections were administered to patients at biweekly intervals in the arm below the axilla. The vaccine was prepared from monocyte-derived dendritic cells that were cultured for seven days with IL-4 and GM-CSF and then pulsed overnight with autologous tumor lysate. Between 2003 and 2012, the patients were given dendritic cell vaccination pulsed with autologous tumor lysate. Survival after dendritic cell vaccination was correlated with TCR sequencing metrics such as TIL content and the overlap between tumor and blood repertoires. In glioblastoma patients vaccinated with dendritic cells, deep sequencing of TCR beta CDR3 regions served to measure tumor-infiltrating lymphocyte content and to compare repertoires between tumor and blood. The paper's findings and limits, for the study overall: After dendritic cell vaccination, a higher estimated pretreatment TIL content predicted longer time to progression and longer overall survival. The three-group TCR overlap response model was characterized as speculative, and prospective validation of the model was stated to be required. No direct relationship between TCR clonality and survival was found, suggesting that a diverse polyclonal response may matter. The cohort was small and heterogeneous, with few patients having full blood and tumor sets and even fewer initial-recurrent tumor pairs.

The CDR3 holds 14 amino acids from the cysteine to the phenylalanine. Only the CDR3 part of the read is kept: 42 bases, read in frame from the first base. A distance of 22 bases separates the germline ends of V and J, which lose 7 bases and 10 bases respectively. In the germline V gene, CDR1 corresponds to MNHEY and CDR2 to SVGAGI. Sample time point, as interpreted from the label and publication: after dendritic cell vaccination, including at tumor progression/relapse. Patients were selected on the basis of adequate residual fresh-frozen tumor tissue and more than two years of available survival data. None of the glioblastoma patients carried an isocitrate dehydrogenase mutation, although molecular status otherwise varied. PBMC were collected before vaccination, two weeks after the third vaccination, and at tumor progression when it occurred. The Qiagen DNeasy Blood extraction Kit was used for extraction of genomic DNA.

The immunoSEQ assay amplified TCRB CDR3 regions from about 2 micrograms of genomic DNA, or from all available DNA when less than that amount was available. The multiplex PCR employed 60 forward primers targeting TCR V beta segments and 13 reverse primers targeting J beta segments. Synthetic control templates were spiked into each sample at limiting dilution to estimate reads per starting template. The Illumina HiSeq System generated 87 bp sequencing reads. For the original study's pipeline: PCR and sequencing errors were removed by merging closely related sequences with a nearest neighbor algorithm. TCR overlap was defined as the percentage of unique tumor TCR beta sequences that were also found in the peripheral blood of the same patient. TCRdb carries this immuneACCESS record with in-frame sequences only. Its versions omit some clonotypes, under half of them owing to an unresolved V gene in the studies checked, with the rest unexplained. Clone size and V and J calls were adopted from that table, with D and trimming inferred from the DNA. The sample table lists about 87,000 clones, under 85% of them with a count of one. Together, the top ten hold 6% to 8% of the sample.

The rearranged segments are TRBV6-5 and TRBJ1-1; TRBD1 might be the D gene, on 6 matching bases. The sequence was obtained from a human donor with glioblastoma. The sample in question was blood, obtained after dendritic cell vaccination. Here is the DNA: TGTGCCAGCAAACTCCGGACAGTCGCTGGTGCAGCTTTCTTT. Protein translation: CASKLRTVAGAAFF.